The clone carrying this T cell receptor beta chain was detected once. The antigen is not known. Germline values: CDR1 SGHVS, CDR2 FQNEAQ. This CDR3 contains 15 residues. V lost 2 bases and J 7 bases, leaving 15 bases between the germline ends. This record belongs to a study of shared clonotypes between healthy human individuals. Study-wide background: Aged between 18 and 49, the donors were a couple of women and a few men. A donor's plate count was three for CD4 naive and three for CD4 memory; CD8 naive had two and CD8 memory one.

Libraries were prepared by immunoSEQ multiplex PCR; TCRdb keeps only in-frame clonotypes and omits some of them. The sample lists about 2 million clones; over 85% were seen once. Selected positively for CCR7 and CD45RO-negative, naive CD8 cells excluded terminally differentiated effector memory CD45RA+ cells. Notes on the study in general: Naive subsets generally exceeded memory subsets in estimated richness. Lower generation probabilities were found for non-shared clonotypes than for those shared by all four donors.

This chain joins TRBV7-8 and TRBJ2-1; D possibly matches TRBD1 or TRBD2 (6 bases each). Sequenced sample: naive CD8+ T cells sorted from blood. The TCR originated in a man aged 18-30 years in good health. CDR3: CASSLRGAHLNEQFF. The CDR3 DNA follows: TGTGCCAGCAGCTTAAGGGGGGCCCACTTGAATGAGCAGTTCTTC.